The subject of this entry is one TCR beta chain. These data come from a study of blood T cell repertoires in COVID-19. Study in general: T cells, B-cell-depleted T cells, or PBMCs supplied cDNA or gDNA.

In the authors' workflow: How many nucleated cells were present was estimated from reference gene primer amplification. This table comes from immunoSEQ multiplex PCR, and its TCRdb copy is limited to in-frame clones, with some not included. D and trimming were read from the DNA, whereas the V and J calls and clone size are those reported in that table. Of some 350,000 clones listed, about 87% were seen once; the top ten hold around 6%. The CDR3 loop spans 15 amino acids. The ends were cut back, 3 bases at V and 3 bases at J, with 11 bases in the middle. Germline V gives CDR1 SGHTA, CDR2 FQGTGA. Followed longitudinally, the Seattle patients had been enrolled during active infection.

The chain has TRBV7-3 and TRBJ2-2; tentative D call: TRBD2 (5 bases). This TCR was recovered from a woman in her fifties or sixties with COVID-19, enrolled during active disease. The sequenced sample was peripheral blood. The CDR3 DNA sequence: TGTGCCAGCAGCTTTAGCGTAAGGGACACCGGGGAGCTGTTTTTT. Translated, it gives CASSFSVRDTGELFF.